The 27 T cell receptor beta chains given below trace back to one sample, sequenced in a study of identical twins. TCRdb re-derived calls from the 5' RACE reads in MiXCR, one entry per CDR3 protein. The sample lists 450,000 or so distinct CDR3 sequences; around 15% were seen once. These sequences were also reported in another study, on yellow fever vaccine responses in identical twins.

What was sequenced was CD4+ T cells sorted from blood. Receptors were obtained from a woman aged 18-35 years in good health.

There are a few counts of this clonotype. The V call is TRBV9, the J call TRBJ1-1; D remains ambiguous. This CDR3 is built from 12 residues. Looked up from germline, CDR1 is SGDLS and CDR2 is YYNGEE. The germline V and J ends were trimmed by 0 bases and 4 bases, with 4 bases remaining between them. The CDR3 is CASSVAGTEAFF. CDR3 nucleotides: TGTGCCAGCAGCGTAGCGGGCACTGAAGCTTTCTTT.

A word on this clonotype: At one boundary the junction diverges from the germline segment, which might be a read error. V gene TRBV20-1 combines with J gene TRBJ1-2; a weak D match, TRBD1 (5 bases). The length of the CDR3 is 12 residues. Germline V gene sequence: CDR1 DFQATT, CDR2 SNEGSKA (reference sequence). For the CDR3, the DNA is TGCAGTGCTAGTTCCGGACAAGGCTTCCAGGGCTTC. The encoded protein is CSASSGQGFQGF.

This clonotype has more than one count but fewer than ten. V is TRBV5-4 and J is TRBJ2-5, with a possible D match to TRBD2 (5 bases). CDR1 is SGHNT, CDR2 YYREEE, per germline (reference sequence). This CDR3 comprises 17 residues. The ends were cut back, 2 bases at V and 2 bases at J, with 19 bases in the middle. Here the CDR3 reads CASSLDLRLALQETQYF. The CDR3 coding sequence is TGTGCCAGCAGCTTAGATTTACGGCTAGCTTTACAAGAGACCCAGTACTTC.

The chain joins TRBV11-2 to TRBJ2-6; 15 nucleotides align to TRBD2. The germline gives CDR1 SGHAT, CDR2 FQNNGV. V dropped 5 bases and J dropped 3; count of bases not matched to a gene: 5. CDR3 length equals 18 residues. The CDR3 region has the DNA TGTGCCAGCAGCCGCGGACTAGCGGGAGGGGTTGGGGCCAACGTCCTGACTTTC. It translates to CASSRGLAGGVGANVLTF. Full variable domain (outside the CDR3, taken from reference TRBV11-2 and TRBJ2-6): EAGVAQSPRYKIIEKRQSVAFWCNPISGHATLYWYQQILGQGPKLLIQFQNNGVVDDSQLPKDRFSAERLKGVDSTLKIQPAKLEDSAVYLCASSRGLAGGVGANVLTFGAGSRLTVL.

This clonotype was seen at least ten times. The chain combines TRBV12-3 or TRBV12-4 with TRBJ1-5; D unresolved. V lost 5 bases to trimming and J lost 2 bases, with 7 bases between them. The CDR3 has 13 residues. The DNA for the CDR3 is TGTGCCAGCAGTACCGGGGGCAATCAGCCCCAGCATTTT. Its translation: CASSTGGNQPQHF.

V usage is TRBV27 and J usage is TRBJ2-5; D unclear. The CDR3 is made up of 13 amino acids. Looked up from germline, CDR1 is MNHEY and CDR2 is SMNVEV (reference sequence). The V and J ends lost 5 bases and 5 bases respectively, with 12 bases between them. CDR3 in DNA: TGTGCCAGCAGTGGCCGGGTTCGGGAGACCCAGTACTTC. Translation gives CASSGRVRETQYF.

This clonotype was seen many times. V and J are TRBV5-1 and TRBJ2-2; no definite D call. The germline V gene has CDR1 SGHRS and CDR2 YFSETQ. V was clipped by 1 base and J by 7 bases, with 8 bases between them. This CDR3 region has 13 residues. The CDR3 bases are TGCGCCAGCAGCTTGAGTCGTGGCGGGGAGCTGTTTTTT. Translating gives CASSLSRGGELFF.

The chain links TRBV5-1 to TRBJ2-1; 13 nucleotides agree with TRBD2. The germline CDR1 and CDR2 sequences are SGHRS and YFSETQ. J lost 10 bases, V lost 5 bases, and 15 bases had no gene match. CDR3 length equals 17 residues. CDR3 sequence (DNA): TGCGCCAGCAGTTCCACTAGCGGGGGGGCCCAATTTGGGGAGCAGTTCTTC. This codes for CASSSTSGGAQFGEQFF. The complete variable domain, with remaining parts taken from reference TRBV5-1 and TRBJ2-1, reads KAGVTQTPRYLIKTRGQQVTLSCSPISGHRSVSWYQQTPGQGLQFLFEYFSETQRNKGNFPGRFSGRQFSNSRSEMNVSTLELGDSALYLCASSSTSGGAQFGEQFFGPGTRLTVL.

The V gene is TRBV2, the J gene TRBJ1-3; no clear D. Trimming stripped 4 bases from V and 0 bases from J, with 10 bases between. The CDR3 contains 15 residues. CDR1 and CDR2 (germline): SNHLY, FYNNEI. The CDR3 spells CASSVQPTSGNTIYF. The CDR3 DNA reads as TGTGCCAGCAGTGTACAGCCTACCTCTGGAAACACCATATATTTT.

A few counts support this clonotype. J is TRBJ2-1 and V is TRBV11-2, with D unresolved. This CDR3 contains 14 residues. Per germline, CDR1 SGHAT and CDR2 FQNNGV. Between the trimmed V and J ends, which lost 1 base and 6 bases, there was a span of 10 bases. The CDR3 DNA sequence: TGTGCCAGCAGCTTAGCTGGGTTCGGCAATGAGCAGTTCTTC. Protein: CASSLAGFGNEQFF. Complete variable domain (other parts from reference TRBV11-2 and TRBJ2-1): EAGVAQSPRYKIIEKRQSVAFWCNPISGHATLYWYQQILGQGPKLLIQFQNNGVVDDSQLPKDRFSAERLKGVDSTLKIQPAKLEDSAVYLCASSLAGFGNEQFFGPGTRLTVL.

This clonotype has a handful of counts. The chain has TRBV7-2 and TRBJ2-2; D remains unclear. From germline, CDR1 is SGHTA and CDR2 FQGNSA. The CDR3 runs to 14 residues. V lost 7 bases and J 2 bases, leaving 11 bases between the germline ends. In DNA, the CDR3 is TGTGCCAGCATTCCTACAGCTAACACCGGGGAGCTGTTTTTT. Residues: CASIPTANTGELFF. The whole variable domain, filled in from reference TRBV7-2 and TRBJ2-2, reads GAGVSQSPSNKVTEKGKDVELRCDPISGHTALYWYRQSLGQGLEFLIYFQGNSAPDKSGLPSDRFSAERTGGSVSTLTIQRTQQEDSAVYLCASIPTANTGELFFGEGSRLTVL.

This clonotype was seen more than once but under ten times. Here the CDR3 reads CASSPDRIRSGEQYF. DNA for the CDR3: TGTGCCAGCAGCCCGGACAGGATTAGATCGGGAGAGCAGTACTTC. V gene TRBV6-1 combines with J gene TRBJ2-7, with 7 bases matching TRBD1. The CDR3 runs 15 residues. Trimming cost V 6 bases and J 7 bases; bases outside gene matches: 15. CDR1 and CDR2 (germline): MNHNS, SASEGT.

This clonotype was seen a few times. V is TRBV11-2 and J is TRBJ2-7; D is perhaps TRBD1 (6 bases). V was cut by 1 base and J by 1 base, with 11 bases left in between. In germline, CDR1 is SGHAT, CDR2 FQNNGV. This CDR3 comprises 15 residues. CDR3 nucleotide sequence: TGTGCCAGCAGCTTAGCACCCGGGACATCCTACGAGCAGTACTTC. This gives the protein CASSLAPGTSYEQYF.

This clonotype was seen repeatedly, ten times or more. Written as DNA, the CDR3 is TGCGCCAGCAGCCCTCGTAGCGGGGGTTTGGTCAATGAGCAGTTCTTC. Encoded protein: CASSPRSGGLVNEQFF. The chain couples TRBV5-1 to TRBJ2-1; 9 bases match TRBD2. CDR1 is SGHRS and CDR2 is YFSETQ in the germline V gene. V lost 4 bases, J lost 6 bases, and 11 bases stayed unmatched. There are 16 residues in the CDR3.

The CDR3 is CASSQDNVPGTQYF. In DNA, the CDR3 is TGTGCCAGCAGCCAAGATAATGTCCCTGGGACCCAGTACTTC. The chain recombines TRBV4-2 with TRBJ2-5; D is unclear. The CDR3 loop spans 14 amino acids. The V end lost 0 bases, the J end lost 7 bases, and 12 bases lay between the germline ends. Germline CDR1 LGHNA, CDR2 YNFKEQ.

This clonotype was found many times. The chain combines TRBV6-2 or TRBV6-3 with TRBJ2-7; 15 bases map to TRBD2. The V and J ends lost 6 bases and 4 bases, in that order; junction bases with no gene match: 4. Germline assignment: CDR1 MNHEY and CDR2 SVGEGT. The CDR3 is made up of 15 amino acids. The CDR3 is CASSSGLAGGYEQYF. CDR3 nucleotide sequence: TGTGCCAGCAGCTCAGGACTAGCGGGAGGGTACGAGCAGTACTTC.

The chain combines TRBV6-2 or TRBV6-3 with TRBJ2-1, with TRBD2 identical over 10 bases. J lost 4 bases, V lost 2 bases, and 5 bases had no gene match. The CDR3 runs 16 residues. Germline V lookup: CDR1 MNHEY, CDR2 SVGEGT. The CDR3 here is CASSYRGLAVYNEQFF. The CDR3 DNA reads TGTGCCAGCAGTTACCGAGGACTAGCGGTATACAATGAGCAGTTCTTC.

This clonotype has just a few counts. V usage is TRBV5-1 and J usage is TRBJ2-7, with D possibly TRBD1 on 5 matching bases. Germline CDR1 SGHRS, CDR2 YFSETQ. The CDR3 loop spans 13 amino acids. V lost 2 bases and J lost 6, with 12 bases in between. The CDR3 region is CASSFQGQGEQYF. CDR3 DNA sequence: TGCGCCAGCAGCTTCCAGGGTCAGGGCGAGCAGTACTTC. Combining the CDR3 with reference TRBV5-1 and TRBJ2-7 gives the whole variable domain KAGVTQTPRYLIKTRGQQVTLSCSPISGHRSVSWYQQTPGQGLQFLFEYFSETQRNKGNFPGRFSGRQFSNSRSEMNVSTLELGDSALYLCASSFQGQGEQYFGPGTRLTVT.

This chain uses TRBV5-6 with TRBJ2-3; 10 nucleotides align to TRBD1. Unmatched junction bases numbered 12, after V lost 1 base and J lost 7 bases. The CDR3 loop spans 17 amino acids. Germline V gene sequence: CDR1 SGHDT, CDR2 YYEEEE. CDR3 in amino acids: CASSLNGQGVAAYTQYF. CDR3 sequence (DNA): TGTGCCAGCAGCTTGAATGGACAGGGGGTCGCAGCATATACGCAGTATTTT.

This clonotype was observed at least ten times. The genes are TRBV29-1 and TRBJ2-5, with D perhaps matching TRBD1 (6 bases). The CDR3 has 12 amino acids. From germline, CDR1 is SQVTM and CDR2 ANQGSEA. Trimming took off 3 bases at V and 4 bases at J, with 9 bases between the two ends. The CDR3 loop is CSVEDRPETQYF. Written as DNA, the CDR3 is TGCAGCGTTGAGGACAGACCAGAGACCCAGTACTTC.

The chain is built from TRBV21-1 and TRBJ1-5; the listed D gene, TRBD1, was not tested against the DNA. TRBV21-1 is shown as a pseudogene. The CDR3 spans 14 residues. CDR3 DNA: TGTGCCAGCATGGTAGGGGCGGAGGGTCAGCCCCAGCATTTT. Translating gives CASMVGAEGQPQHF.

This clonotype appeared many times. The V call is TRBV14, the J call TRBJ1-5; D remains unclear. Trimming pared 0 bases from V and 3 bases from J, leaving 6 bases between. Looked up from germline, CDR1 is SGHDN and CDR2 is FVKESK. There are 14 residues in the CDR3. The CDR3 DNA is TGTGCCAGCAGCCAAGAGAAACCCAATCAGCCCCAGCATTTT. This gives the protein CASSQEKPNQPQHF. Supplemented by reference TRBV14 and TRBJ1-5, the full variable domain reads EAGVTQFPSHSVIEKGQTVTLRCDPISGHDNLYWYRRVMGKEIKFLLHFVKESKQDESGMPNNRFLAERTGGTYSTLKVQPAELEDSGVYFCASSQEKPNQPQHFGDGTRLSIL.

This clonotype has just a few counts. The CDR3 DNA reads TGTGCCAGCAGCTTAATGCCTAGCGGGAGAACAGATACGCAGTATTTT. Translated: CASSLMPSGRTDTQYF. The rearrangement uses TRBV7-6 and TRBJ2-3; TRBD2 matches at 10 bases. The CDR3 consists of 16 residues. The ends lost 2 bases at V and 3 bases at J; junction bases unmatched: 5. Germline V gene lookup returns CDR1 SGHVS and CDR2 FNYEAQ.

This clonotype occurred a few times. V is TRBV12-3 or TRBV12-4 and J is TRBJ2-7; D is undetermined. V gave up 1 base and J gave up 0 bases, with 10 bases separating them. This CDR3 is built from 15 residues. This chain's CDR3 is CASSLGVLGSYEQYF. CDR3 bases: TGTGCCAGCAGTTTAGGGGTTCTTGGCTCCTACGAGCAGTACTTC.

This CDR3 is CASSPGTSRLSYEQYF. The CDR3 DNA sequence: TGTGCCAGCAGTCCCGGGACTAGCCGACTCTCCTACGAGCAGTACTTC. The chain joins TRBV12-3 or TRBV12-4 to TRBJ2-7, with 9 nucleotides matching TRBD2. V trimming: 5 bases; J trimming: 0 bases; junction bases outside the gene matches: 8. The CDR3 is made up of 16 amino acids.

This clonotype was recorded a few times. The chain couples TRBV7-9 to TRBJ2-2; either TRBD1 or TRBD2 may supply D (5 bases each). The CDR3 covers 17 residues. Germline CDR1 and CDR2: SEHNR and FQNEAQ (reference sequence). V was cut by 5 bases and J by 0 bases, with 16 bases left in between. The CDR3: CASSPRGELTNTGELFF. DNA of the CDR3: TGTGCCAGCAGCCCCCGAGGGGAGCTAACGAACACCGGGGAGCTGTTTTTT.

This clonotype was observed a handful of times. The rearrangement links TRBV4-2 to TRBJ2-5; D tentatively reads TRBD1 or TRBD2 (6 bases each). Trimming took off 3 bases at V and 4 bases at J, with 18 bases between the two ends. Germline V gene sequence: CDR1 LGHNA, CDR2 YNFKEQ. The CDR3 length is 16 residues. The DNA of the CDR3 is TGTGCCAGCAGCCAGGATGGGGGGCGGGGAGTAGAGACCCAGTACTTC. It codes for CASSQDGGRGVETQYF.